The present entry profiles one T cell receptor (beta chain) with its context. Its antigen is undetermined. These data come from a study of T cell repertoires in cytomegalovirus infection. CDR3 size: 14 residues. V was clipped by 1 base and J by 0 bases, with 6 bases between them. Germline V gives CDR1 MDHEN, CDR2 SYDVKM. MiXCR was run by TCRdb on the reads, yielding one entry per CDR3 protein. This sample yields approximately 180,000 distinct CDR3 sequences, of which around 20% are seen a single time; around 3.1% belongs to the top ten. Study-level points and caveats: In two of eight donors, the top clonotype was HLA-C-restricted CMV-specific.

This sequence joins TRBV28 and TRBJ1-1; no clear D. This sequence was found in a human donor in good health (CMV status not recorded). Some clones in this sample may be carry-over from other donors' samples. The sequencing input was PBMCs. The CDR3 here is CASSLLVMNTEAFF. CDR3 DNA sequence: TGTGCCAGCAGTTTATTGGTCATGAACACTGAAGCTTTCTTT.